This TCR beta chain was documented in a study of blood T cell repertoires in COVID-19. CDR1 is MDHEN and CDR2 is SYDVKM in the germline V gene. There are 12 residues in the CDR3. V lost 6 bases and J 8 bases, leaving 13 bases between the germline ends. Using immunoSEQ multiplex PCR, the repertoire was profiled, and TCRdb retains in-frame clones only, with some absent. The table has more than 80,000 clones, around 90% seen once. The gene calls are TRBV28 and TRBJ1-2; D is possibly TRBD1 (5 bases). The source material was peripheral blood. The origin of this receptor is a woman in her fifties or sixties with COVID-19, enrolled during active disease. For the CDR3, the DNA is TGTGCCAGCAGAGACCCAGGGTCCGGCTACACCTTC. It is translated as CASRDPGSGYTF.